This T cell receptor (beta chain) was identified during a study of CD8 T cells in ankylosing spondylitis. Findings and limits, study-wide: Past studies reported some motif variants in reactive arthritis synovial fluid and blood.

MiXCR, applied by TCRdb to the 5' RACE reads, yields one record per CDR3 protein. The repertoire has 350,000 to 450,000 distinct CDR3 sequences, approximately 22% of them found once; the top ten carry about 12%. This CDR3 contains 15 residues. Germline CDR1 is LNHNV and CDR2 is YYDKDF (reference sequence). With V trimmed by 6 bases and J by 5 bases, 9 bases remained unmatched. This clonotype has more than one count but fewer than ten. Its antigen is not known. The rearrangement joins TRBV15 to TRBJ2-5; 10 nucleotides agree with TRBD2. The receptor comes from a male donor with ankylosing spondylitis or in good health (not recorded which). The sample taken for sequencing was blood, either unsorted or a sorted T cell fraction (not recorded which). The CDR3 DNA is TGTGCCACCAGTGATACGGGACTAGCGAGGGAGACCCAGTACTTC. Residues: CATSDTGLARETQYF.